This is a list of T cell receptor beta chains from one sample in a study of response to subunit inactivated influenza vaccine. MiXCR, applied by TCRdb to the RT-PCR reads, yields one record per CDR3 protein. Of a few hundred thousand distinct CDR3 sequences detected, around 13% appear once; the ten largest clones hold more than 9.5%. The starting material was PBMCs from blood, obtained 12 days after vaccination. These receptors all stem from a man aged 50 or older who received an inactivated influenza vaccine. Both conserved end residues are part of each CDR3. The order of the fields is V gene, CDR3 protein.

v_call: TRBV18
cdr3_aa: CASSPPQGPLYGYTF

v_call: TRBV5-1
cdr3_aa: CASSLTSGEETQYF

v_call: TRBV14
cdr3_aa: CASSQFGETQYF

v_call: TRBV5-1
cdr3_aa: CASSLNPRTSGYQETQYF

v_call: TRBV7-2
cdr3_aa: CASSLALGPMGTYEQYF

v_call: TRBV18
cdr3_aa: CASSPGRLQETQYF

v_call: TRBV20-1
cdr3_aa: CSARVQGAPISLSTDTQYF

v_call: TRBV6-5
cdr3_aa: CASSYSQLASYNYGYTF

v_call: TRBV12-3/TRBV12-4
cdr3_aa: CASSSTERRYTF

v_call: TRBV28
cdr3_aa: CASSPLWRGGSIGEQFF

v_call: TRBV6-2/TRBV6-3
cdr3_aa: CASSLWGYDQPQHF

v_call: TRBV12-3/TRBV12-4
cdr3_aa: CASSFGMGGTEAFF

v_call: TRBV12-3/TRBV12-4
cdr3_aa: CASSLARGGRGTDTQYF

v_call: TRBV9
cdr3_aa: CASSVGLAGGLRFSEQYF

v_call: TRBV6-1
cdr3_aa: CASSRGWTNEKLFF

v_call: TRBV20-1
cdr3_aa: CSASGEGNYGYTF

v_call: TRBV5-1
cdr3_aa: CASSTGMYRDQGTGELFF

v_call: TRBV12-3/TRBV12-4
cdr3_aa: CASSLARPFF

v_call: TRBV11-2
cdr3_aa: CASSLGWRGGTDTQYF

v_call: TRBV27
cdr3_aa: CASSNLFVGEVVNEQFF

v_call: TRBV15
cdr3_aa: CATSSPRDRYNEQFF

v_call: TRBV12-3/TRBV12-4
cdr3_aa: CASGPSGANVLTF

v_call: TRBV4-2
cdr3_aa: CASSQDPNYGYTF

v_call: TRBV7-8
cdr3_aa: CASSNRALLREQFF

v_call: TRBV25-1
cdr3_aa: CASRANQPKAYEQYF

v_call: TRBV20-1
cdr3_aa: CSARGAAGDTDTQYF

v_call: TRBV4-3
cdr3_aa: CASSQESGLNTGELFF

v_call: TRBV9
cdr3_aa: CASSVNTGETQYF

v_call: TRBV15
cdr3_aa: CATSTTGTGGPLGGYTF

v_call: TRBV7-2
cdr3_aa: CASSLRGDRGETQYF

v_call: TRBV11-2
cdr3_aa: CASSLARLVAEAFF

v_call: TRBV10-2
cdr3_aa: CASSIQGNQPQHF

v_call: TRBV20-1
cdr3_aa: CSARALAGGPDEQYF

v_call: TRBV10-3
cdr3_aa: CAMERLGETQYF

v_call: TRBV12-3/TRBV12-4
cdr3_aa: CASSLNRGRNQPQHF

v_call: TRBV29-1
cdr3_aa: CSVVASYEQYF

v_call: TRBV6-6
cdr3_aa: CASSYSKAEQYF

v_call: TRBV12-3/TRBV12-4
cdr3_aa: CASSATTGYGRTEAFF

v_call: TRBV20-1
cdr3_aa: CSAREFGQGIIVQHF

v_call: TRBV5-1
cdr3_aa: CASSSSSEGEQFF

v_call: TRBV4-2
cdr3_aa: CASSPGWTVEDTQYF

v_call: TRBV20-1
cdr3_aa: CSARDGLAGGDEQFF

v_call: TRBV3-1
cdr3_aa: CASSYSVAGELFF

v_call: TRBV4-3
cdr3_aa: CASSQQGVNTGELFF